The 5 T cell receptor beta chains in this list originate from one sample, sequenced in a study of T cells in Graves' hyperthyroidism and ophthalmopathy. RNA transcripts yielded amplified TCR beta CDR3 regions. The study used the HTBI primer set for a first-round RT-PCR of the TCR CDR3. TCRdb analysed the multiplex PCR reads with MiXCR anew, one entry per CDR3 protein. The sample includes hundreds of thousands of distinct CDR3 sequences, just over 45% of them seen just once. The source material was peripheral blood or thyroid tissue (not recorded which). These TCRs come from a woman under 30 with Graves' hyperthyroidism.

The V call is TRBV7-9, the J call TRBJ2-5; 9 bases fit TRBD2. V shed 4 bases, J shed 4 bases, and the junction held 13 bases outside the gene matches. Germline V gene data show CDR1 as SEHNR and CDR2 as FQNEAQ (reference sequence). There are 17 residues in the CDR3. The CDR3 bases are TGTGCCAGCAGCTCAGGAGGGGGTAGCGGGAGCGGAGAGACCCAGTACTTC. Translated: CASSSGGGSGSGETQYF.

A remark on this clonotype: One end of the junction fails to match germline, which may point to a read error. This sequence joins TRBV6-1 and TRBJ1-1, with D perhaps TRBD1 (5 bases). The CDR3 is 11 amino acids. Germline V lookup: CDR1 MNHNS, CDR2 SASEGT. The CDR3 bases are TGTGCCAGCAGCCCCGGGACTTTGGCTCTCTTT. This translates into CASSPGTLALF.

The sample holds many counts of this clonotype. This chain uses TRBV20-1 with TRBJ1-4, with 7 positions matching TRBD1. The CDR3 consists of 13 residues. Trimming took 6 bases from V and 7 from J; bases not matched to a gene: 8. Germline CDR1 and CDR2: DFQATT and SNEGSKA (reference sequence). The DNA of the CDR3 is TGCAGTGCCCAGGGGGGGCTCGGTGAAAAACTGTTTTTT. Translating gives CSAQGGLGEKLFF.

Concerning this clonotype: This CDR3 fails to terminate in the conserved phenylalanine or tryptophan, so it likely reflects a read error. The limits of the CDR3 on the DNA are not certain, so only TCRdb's listed CDR3 is given. The chain joins TRBV7-7 to TRBJ2-1; the table's D call, TRBD2, was not checked against the DNA. Germline CDR1 and CDR2: SSHAT and FNYEAQ (reference sequence). The CDR3 has 9 residues if both end residues are counted. CDR3 in amino acids: CASSLEADT.

This clonotype was recorded at least ten times. V is TRBV29-1 and J is TRBJ1-2; D unresolved. CDR1 and CDR2 (germline): SQVTM, ANQGSEA. CDR3 size: 13 residues. V was cut by 2 bases and J by 5 bases, with 12 bases left in between. The CDR3 region has the DNA TGCAGCGTTGAATGGGCCGAGGAATATGGCTACACCTTC. Amino acids: CSVEWAEEYGYTF.